The rows below give T cell receptor beta chains drawn from one sample of a study of response to subunit inactivated influenza vaccine. TCRdb analysed the RT-PCR reads with MiXCR anew, one entry per CDR3 protein. The sample contains about 780,000 distinct CDR3 sequences, about 18% of which appear only once. Sequencing used PBMCs from blood, obtained roughly 5 days after vaccination. Receptor source: a man in his fifties or sixties who received an inactivated influenza vaccine. CDR3s include the opening cysteine and the closing phenylalanine or tryptophan. Each record gives: J gene, V gene, clone size, D gene, CDR3 length, CDR3 DNA, CDR3 protein. A D gene is named only where the DNA matches it firmly. Clone sizes are given selectively: once, few, many, or a class where the clone is expanded.

TRBJ2-2	TRBV20-1	many	.	14	TGCAGTGCTGGGCGGGCTCTCAACACCGGGGAGCTGTTTTTT	CSAGRALNTGELFF
TRBJ2-7	TRBV2	few	.	12	TGTGCCAGCACGGGCGCGGCCTACGAGCAGTACTTC	CASTGAAYEQYF
TRBJ2-2	TRBV7-2	.	.	16	TGTGCCAGCAGCTCCCCGACTAGATTGAACACCGGGGAGCTGTTTTTT	CASSSPTRLNTGELFF
TRBJ2-5	TRBV3-1	.	.	14	TGTGCCAGCAGCCAAGTCGGCAGGGGAGAGACCCAGTACTTC	CASSQVGRGETQYF
TRBJ1-5	TRBV6-5	few	.	14	TGTGCCAGCAGTTACCGCCAGACCAATCAGCCCCAGCATTTT	CASSYRQTNQPQHF
TRBJ2-2	TRBV7-9	.	.	14	TGTGTCAGCAGCTTTCCAGGGAACACCGGGGAGCTGTTTTTT	CVSSFPGNTGELFF
TRBJ2-7	TRBV6-2/TRBV6-3	few	TRBD2	12	TGTGCCAGCGCCGATACTAGCGAGGAGCAGTACTTC	CASADTSEEQYF
TRBJ2-1	TRBV6-1	.	.	14	TGTGCCAGCACCCCCGTACCCTCCTACAATGAGCAGTTCTTC	CASTPVPSYNEQFF
TRBJ2-3	TRBV20-1	few	.	16	TGCAGTGCTAGACGGCTAGTGGGGGCCGACACAGATACGCAGTATTTT	CSARRLVGADTDTQYF
TRBJ2-5	TRBV7-3	.	TRBD1	13	TGTGCCAGCAGCTTATACAGGGGAGAGACCCAGTACTTC	CASSLYRGETQYF
TRBJ2-1	TRBV29-1	many	.	12	TGCAGCGTTGAAGTAACAGCTTATGAGCAGTTCTTC	CSVEVTAYEQFF
TRBJ2-1	TRBV15	many	TRBD2	16	TGTGCCACCAAGAGGGTCCGGGGGGGTACGAACAATGAGCAGTTCTTC	CATKRVRGGTNNEQFF
TRBJ2-1	TRBV20-1	many	TRBD2	16	TGCAGTGCCCCCGCTCCGGGGGGGGCCAGGTACAATGAGCAGTTCTTC	CSAPAPGGARYNEQFF
TRBJ1-6	TRBV4-2	few	TRBD1	14	TGTGCCAGCAGCCAAGATGGGACAGGGGTCTCCCTCCACTTT	CASSQDGTGVSLHF
TRBJ2-1	TRBV20-1	many	.	15	TGCAGTGCTGGTGACATATTCTCCTCCACCAATGAGCAGTTCTTC	CSAGDIFSSTNEQFF
TRBJ2-2	TRBV5-1	.	TRBD1	17	TGCGCCAGCAGCTTGAACCCGACAGGGCTTAACACCGGGGAGCTGTTTTTT	CASSLNPTGLNTGELFF
TRBJ1-3	TRBV6-5	many	TRBD1	15	TGTGCCAGCAGTTACACGACAGGGGTTGGAAACACCATATATTTT	CASSYTTGVGNTIYF
TRBJ1-1	TRBV4-3	few	.	15	TGCGCCAGCAGCCAAGATACAGACCCTAACACTGAAGCTTTCTTT	CASSQDTDPNTEAFF
TRBJ1-5	TRBV10-3	many	TRBD1	13	TGTGCCATCAGTGTGCAGGGGGACCAGCCCCAGCATTTT	CAISVQGDQPQHF
TRBJ2-7	TRBV10-3	.	TRBD1	15	TGTGCCATCAGTGAGACGGACAGGGGTAATAACGAGCAGTACTTC	CAISETDRGNNEQYF
TRBJ2-3	TRBV7-2	many	.	13	TGTGCCAGCAGCTTACGAGGGGCGGATACGCAGTATTTT	CASSLRGADTQYF
TRBJ2-1	TRBV20-1	.	.	12	TGCAGTGCTAGAGATATGGGATATGAGCAGTTCTTC	CSARDMGYEQFF
TRBJ2-7	TRBV5-1	.	.	15	TGCGCCAGCAGCTTGGTCCAGGCCACTTCCTACGAGCAGTACTTC	CASSLVQATSYEQYF
TRBJ2-1	TRBV6-1	.	TRBD1	15	TGTGCCAGCACCCCCCACCGGGACAGCCGCAGTGAGCAGTTCTTC	CASTPHRDSRSEQFF
TRBJ2-7	TRBV12-3/TRBV12-4	.	.	12	TGTGCCAGCAGAAGAGGGACGAGCTCACAGTACTTC	CASRRGTSSQYF
TRBJ2-7	TRBV11-2	few	.	14	TGTGCCAGCAGCTTTTCCGAGAGCTCCTACGAGCAGTACTTC	CASSFSESSYEQYF
TRBJ1-1	TRBV5-1	few	TRBD1	15	TGCGCCAGCAGCGTAGTAGATCCGAGACAGGGAATAACTTTCTTT	CASSVVDPRQGITFF
TRBJ2-2	TRBV6-1	few	TRBD1	15	TGTGCCACTAAAACGGGACAGACAAACACCGGGGAGCTGTTTTTT	CATKTGQTNTGELFF
TRBJ2-2	TRBV7-9	few	TRBD2	15	TGTGCCAGCAGCTTACTAGCGGGAGTGGCCGGGGAGCTGTTTTTT	CASSLLAGVAGELFF
TRBJ2-1	TRBV4-2	.	.	13	TGTGCCAGCAGCCCCAATGACAGGAATGAGCAGTTCTTC	CASSPNDRNEQFF
TRBJ2-7	TRBV7-2	.	TRBD1	18	TGTGCCAGCAGCTTAGCCACGCGTATCAGGGGGCCAACCTACGAGCAGTACTTC	CASSLATRIRGPTYEQYF
TRBJ2-5	TRBV5-4	.	.	14	TGTGCCAGCAGGGACCAGGGATGGGGAGAGACCCAGTACTTC	CASRDQGWGETQYF
TRBJ2-1	TRBV4-3	.	.	15	TGCGCCAGCAGCCAAGACCCGACAGGTTACAATGAGCAGTTCTTC	CASSQDPTGYNEQFF
TRBJ1-2	TRBV4-3	.	.	15	TGCGCCAGCAGCCAAGATCCACAGCCCAACTATGGCTACACCTTC	CASSQDPQPNYGYTF
TRBJ2-7	TRBV12-3/TRBV12-4	.	TRBD1	16	TGTGCCAGCAGTTTAGTTGTGACAGGGGGCAGGTACGAGCAGTACTTC	CASSLVVTGGRYEQYF
TRBJ1-5	TRBV7-9	few	.	13	TGTGCCAGCAGTAGACAGCAGTATCAGCCCCAGCATTTT	CASSRQQYQPQHF
TRBJ2-2	TRBV29-1	.	.	14	TGCAGCGTGGTGGACAGCCCGAACACCGGGGAGCTGTTTTTT	CSVVDSPNTGELFF
TRBJ2-7	TRBV6-1	few	TRBD2	14	TGTGCCAGCAGTGAGGGACTAGTTACCTACGAGCAGTACTTC	CASSEGLVTYEQYF
TRBJ2-7	TRBV6-6	many	.	12	TGTGCCAGCAGTACGGGAGACTACGAGCAGTACTTC	CASSTGDYEQYF
TRBJ2-1	TRBV4-2	.	TRBD1	17	TGTGCCAGCAGCCAAGCCCTGACAGGGTACGCCTACAATGAGCAGTTCTTC	CASSQALTGYAYNEQFF
TRBJ2-1	TRBV27	.	TRBD1	15	TGTGCCAGCGCCATAGGGGCGACAGGGCAAAATGAGCAGTTCTTC	CASAIGATGQNEQFF
TRBJ2-1	TRBV29-1	many	TRBD2	13	TGCAGCGTTGAGGCTAGCGGGTCCAATGAGCAGTTCTTC	CSVEASGSNEQFF
TRBJ2-7	TRBV4-2	many	TRBD1	16	TGTGCCAGCAGCCAAGTGTCGGCAGGGGGTTCCTACGAGCAGTACTTC	CASSQVSAGGSYEQYF
TRBJ1-1	TRBV12-3/TRBV12-4	few	.	13	TGTGCCAGCAGTTTAGCAGGGCCTCCTGAAGCTTTCTTT	CASSLAGPPEAFF
TRBJ2-2	TRBV11-1	few	TRBD1	19	TGTGCCAGCAGCCATAACCAAATGACCGGGACAGGGAGCACCGGGGAGCTGTTTTTT	CASSHNQMTGTGSTGELFF
TRBJ2-5	TRBV7-9	.	.	15	TGTGCCAGCAGCTTAGCAATGTGGGGGGTAGAGACCCAGTACTTC	CASSLAMWGVETQYF
TRBJ2-1	TRBV20-1	.	.	14	TGCAGTGCTAGCGCGGGGGCTTTTAACAATGAGCAGTTCTTC	CSASAGAFNNEQFF
TRBJ1-6	TRBV6-5	few	TRBD1	16	TGTGCCAGCAGTTATGACAGGGGGCGAAGTGGTTCACCCCTCCACTTT	CASSYDRGRSGSPLHF